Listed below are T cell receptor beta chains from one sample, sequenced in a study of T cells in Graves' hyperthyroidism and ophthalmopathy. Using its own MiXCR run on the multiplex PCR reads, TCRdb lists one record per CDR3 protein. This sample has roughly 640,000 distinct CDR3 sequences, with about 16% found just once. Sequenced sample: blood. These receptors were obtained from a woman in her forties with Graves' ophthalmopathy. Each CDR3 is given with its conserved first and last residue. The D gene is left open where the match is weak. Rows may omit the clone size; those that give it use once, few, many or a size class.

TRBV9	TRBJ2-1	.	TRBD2	CASSVVRDYEFF	TGTGCCAGCAGCGTAGTAAGGGACTATGAGTTCTTC
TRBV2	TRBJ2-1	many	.	CASSPTRGSSYNEQFF	TGTGCCAGCAGTCCTACTCGGGGTAGCTCCTACAATGAGCAGTTCTTC
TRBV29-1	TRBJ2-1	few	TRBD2	CSAGTSGSSVDEQFF	TGCAGCGCAGGGACTAGCGGGAGTTCCGTGGATGAGCAGTTCTTC
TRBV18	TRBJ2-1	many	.	CASSPSYNEQFF	TGTGCCAGCTCACCTTCGTACAATGAGCAGTTCTTC
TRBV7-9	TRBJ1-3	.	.	CASSLGNGKDTIYF	TGTGCCAGCAGCTTAGGAAACGGGAAAGACACCATATATTTT
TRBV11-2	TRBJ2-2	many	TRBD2	CASSPGLAHTGELFF	TGTGCCAGCAGTCCGGGACTAGCCCACACCGGGGAGCTGTTTTTT
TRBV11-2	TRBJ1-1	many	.	CASSTGHMNTEAFF	TGTGCCAGCAGCACCGGACACATGAACACTGAAGCTTTCTTT
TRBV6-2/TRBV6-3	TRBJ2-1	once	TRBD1	CASSVRPGTGMNEQFF	TGTGCCAGCAGTGTCCGTCCCGGGACAGGGATGAATGAGCAGTTCTTC
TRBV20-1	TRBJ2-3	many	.	CSARVITSMTDTQYF	TGCAGTGCTAGAGTAATAACTAGTATGACAGATACGCAGTATTTT
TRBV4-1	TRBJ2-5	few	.	CASSQDNSFETQYF	TGCGCCAGCAGCCAAGATAACAGTTTCGAGACCCAGTACTTC
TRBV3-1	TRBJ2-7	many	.	CASSQEAQGLREQYF	TGTGCCAGCAGCCAAGAAGCGCAGGGATTGAGGGAGCAGTACTTC
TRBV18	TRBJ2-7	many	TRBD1	CASSSTGLGEQYF	TGTGCCAGCTCCTCGACAGGGTTGGGTGAGCAGTACTTC
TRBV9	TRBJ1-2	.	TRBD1	CASSEPGQECGYTF	TGTGCCAGCAGCGAGCCGGGACAGGAGTGTGGCTACACCTTC
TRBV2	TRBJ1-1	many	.	CASSDSRWDTEAFF	TGTGCCAGCAGTGACAGCAGATGGGACACTGAAGCTTTCTTT
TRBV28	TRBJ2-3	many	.	CASSRLPGAGTDTQYF	TGTGCCAGCAGTCGCCTCCCGGGGGCGGGAACAGATACGCAGTATTTT